The sequence of this T cell receptor beta chain was determined in a study of T cell responses to AZD1222 COVID-19 vaccine. Notes on the study in general: Vaccine-associated CD4 TCRs spanned spike, dominant at 160-218 and 743-854. Unmutated variant regions reportedly attract nearly half of all spike-specific TCRs. Without day 14 samples, only post-peak T cell repertoires were studied. Donors skewed white British and female; clonal diversity was possibly underestimated.

The data were produced by immunoSEQ multiplex PCR, yet TCRdb's version contains in-frame clones alone and is incomplete. The sample lists approximately 180,000 clones; about nine tenths were seen once. Comment on this clone: Its antigen is undetermined.

Germline assignment: CDR1 SGHVS and CDR2 FQNEAQ. V shed 5 bases and J shed 0 bases, with 23 bases lying between them. CDR3 length: 18 residues. This sample comprised peripheral blood, obtained on day 0 of AZD1222 vaccination. The clonotype comes from an adult in good health. The chain employs TRBV7-8 and TRBJ2-7, with TRBD2 as a possible D gene (7 bases). The CDR3 DNA is TGTGCCAGCAGCCTCCAAGCCACATCACGGGGGGCCTCCTACGAGCAGTACTTC. Its translation is CASSLQATSRGASYEQYF.